This paragraph covers one T cell receptor beta chain sequence. Its target antigen remains unknown. Base quality data are lacking; no much larger clone is found one base away. No immune events, such as infections, were documented for the healthy donors during the collection period. To calibrate time-dependent variance in a beta-binomial model of T-cell clone differential abundance, blood repertoires from healthy donors were used as a training cohort. The training cohort was composed of roughly ten healthy donors, 3 female and 7 male. Donor ages ranged from about 25 to 64 years, with an average of roughly 47 years. Whole blood was collected from each healthy donor at three time points spaced two to three weeks apart and obtained from a commercial supplier. Genomic DNA was extracted from unsorted whole blood for immunosequencing. The data are from a study of identifying expanded T cells in peripheral blood (dated by TCRdb to about 2019). Concerning the study at large: Technical replicates were generated by sequencing separate aliquots of the same genomic DNA pool, and four replicates were compared pairwise.

The immunoSEQ Assay, which relies on bias-controlled multiplex PCR amplification of genomic DNA, was used to profile TCRbeta CDR3 regions. The study's own analysis went as follows. The absolute abundance of each unique TCRbeta CDR3 region was quantified after sequences were collapsed and filtered. Differential abundance was tested with a binomial (Fisher-equivalent) model and with a beta-binomial model adding time-dependent variance fitted from healthy donors. Any clone with fewer than 5 combined templates was excluded, and a clone was called differentially abundant if its Benjamini-Hochberg FDR was below 0.01. The form v = (b*log(k)+a)^2 was used to model beta-binomial variance as a function of total template count across the two samples. In its TCRdb copy, this immuneACCESS table keeps in-frame sequences only and misses some clones. Where compared with another copy, unresolved V genes explain less than half of these, and the others have no known cause. The V and J calls and clone size are taken from that table; D and trimming were inferred from the DNA. This sample holds roughly 56,000 clones; about 85% were observed only once. The ten most abundant clones make up approximately 15% of the sample.

Beyond this particular receptor, the publication reports: Between technical replicates the binomial model flagged roughly 1.1 differentially abundant clones, whereas over roughly two weeks the binomial model flagged about 16.4 and over about four weeks around 18. Across all healthy donors, variance in clone template counts between roughly 2-week samples was found to increase significantly with total template count. The authors expected that biological variance in healthy repertoires might rise further over much longer intervals, such as months to years. Across all healthy-donor time intervals, the beta-binomial model significantly cut both the number of clones called differentially abundant and the false-positive rate.

Source material: blood. This sequence originates from a person aged 18 to 75 in good health.

Here the CDR3 is given as CAWVAGRGNTIYF. In nucleotides, the sequence is TGTGCCTGGGTAGCCGGACGGGGAAACACCATATATTTT. This receptor chain uses TRBV30 and TRBJ1-3, with an unclear D gene assignment. V is shortened by 5 bases, J by 4 bases, and the region joining them spans 12 bases. Counted from cysteine to phenylalanine, this CDR3 has 13 amino acids. The retained sequence is limited to the CDR3, 39 bases, with the frame set at the first base. CDR1 is given as GTSNPN and CDR2 as SVGIG, both from the germline V gene (reference sequence).